These 12 T cell receptor beta chains came from one sample sequenced in a study of regulatory T cells in long-lasting Graves disease. Time point of the sample: newly diagnosed GD, antithyroid drugs for less than 3 months. Extracted PBMC RNA gave rise to the TCR library. Building the TCR beta libraries relied on iRepertoire HTBI primers, and CDR3 regions underwent Arm-PCR. From the multiplex PCR reads, TCRdb called clonotypes with MiXCR, one entry per CDR3 protein. The sample contains 200,000 to 250,000 distinct CDR3 sequences, around 20% of which appear only once. Sequencing used peripheral blood mononuclear cells (PBMCs), obtained at new diagnosis, from a patient treated with antithyroid drugs. These receptors all come from a female donor with Graves disease.

This clonotype is labeled as large. V and J are TRBV20-1 and TRBJ2-1; 11 bases align to TRBD2. Germline V gene data show CDR1 as DFQATT and CDR2 as SNEGSKA (reference sequence). J gave up 1 base and V 5 bases, and 7 bases lay outside the gene matches. The CDR3 is 16 residues long. CDR3 residues: CSAETSGDPSYNEQFF. The DNA for the CDR3 is TGCAGTGCTGAGACTAGCGGGGACCCTTCCTACAATGAGCAGTTCTTC.

This clonotype was recorded many times. CDR3 coding DNA: TGTGCCAGCTCACCAAACCAGGTGCTGAACACCGGGGAGCTGTTTTTT. It translates to CASSPNQVLNTGELFF. This chain uses TRBV18 with TRBJ2-2; D unresolved. The CDR3 has 16 residues. Trimming pared 2 bases from V and 1 base from J, leaving 11 bases between. CDR1 and CDR2 from the germline V gene are KGHSH and LQKENI.

This clonotype was seen repeatedly, ten times or more. CDR3 loop: CASSLVQGRANTEAFF. The CDR3 bases are TGTGCCAGCAGCTTAGTCCAAGGGAGGGCGAACACTGAAGCTTTCTTT. This chain connects TRBV7-2 to TRBJ1-1; D call uncertain. This CDR3 contains 16 residues. Deletions cut 1 base from V and 1 base from J, with 13 bases between. Germline CDR1 SGHTA, CDR2 FQGNSA. Supplemented by reference TRBV7-2 and TRBJ1-1, the full variable domain reads GAGVSQSPSNKVTEKGKDVELRCDPISGHTALYWYRQSLGQGLEFLIYFQGNSAPDKSGLPSDRFSAERTGGSVSTLTIQRTQQEDSAVYLCASSLVQGRANTEAFFGQGTRLTVV.

This clonotype occurred once. One base away lies a much larger clone, so this may be a sequencing read error. V is TRBV20-1 and J is TRBJ2-1; D not resolved. The CDR3 is made up of 12 amino acids. The V gene's germline CDR1 is DFQATT and CDR2 SNEGSKA (reference sequence). Written as DNA, the CDR3 is TGCAGTGCTAGAGATGTCCGGAATGAGCAGCTCTTC. This translates into CSARDVRNEQLF.

This clonotype was seen repeatedly, ten times or more. V usage is TRBV12-3 or TRBV12-4 and J usage is TRBJ2-1; the match to TRBD2 covers 11 bases. The V gene end was trimmed by 11 bases and the J gene end by 3 bases; junction bases not matched to a gene: 3. This CDR3 has 13 residues. In DNA form, the CDR3 reads TGTGCCTGCACTAGCGGGAGCTACAATGAGCAGTTCTTC. This translates into CACTSGSYNEQFF.

This clonotype was found many times. The chain employs TRBV12-3 or TRBV12-4 and TRBJ2-7, with 7 bases that match TRBD2. The V segment lost 7 bases and the J segment 0 bases; nucleotides outside the gene matches: 6. There are 14 residues in the CDR3. The CDR3 DNA follows: TGTGCCAGCACTTTGGGGGGGACCTCCTACGAGCAGTACTTC. It codes for CASTLGGTSYEQYF.

There are a few counts of this clonotype. J is TRBJ2-2 and V is TRBV30, with a tentative D call TRBD2 (7 bases). Germline loops: CDR1 GTSNPN, CDR2 SVGIG (reference sequence). Trimming pared 5 bases from V and 7 bases from J, leaving 23 bases between. The CDR3 is 16 amino acids. The chain's CDR3 is CAWAGWRGRKSGELFF. The CDR3, as DNA: TGTGCCTGGGCAGGCTGGCGGGGGCGAAAAAGCGGGGAGCTGTTTTTT.

This clonotype came up once. Sequence at one end of the junction differs from germline and may be a read error. The gene calls are TRBV6-1 and TRBJ2-5, with D unresolved. Per germline, CDR1 MNHNS and CDR2 SASEGT. The CDR3 spans 13 residues. This CDR3 is CASSIGLQETQYF. The CDR3 bases are TGTGCCAGCAGTATAGGGCTACAAGAGACCCAGTACTTT.

This clonotype was seen at least ten times. The rearrangement joins TRBV10-2 to TRBJ1-5; TRBD1 agrees at 10 bases. The germline gives CDR1 WSHSY, CDR2 SAAADI. The CDR3 runs to 17 residues. Trimming cost V 0 bases and J 6 bases; bases outside gene matches: 8. CDR3 bases: TGCGCCAGCAGTGAGTCTGAAGGACAGGGGGGGGGTCAGCCCCAGCATTTT. The encoded protein is CASSESEGQGGGQPQHF.

The V gene is TRBV28, the J gene TRBJ1-2; D not certain. CDR3 size: 12 residues. The germline V gene encodes CDR1 MDHEN and CDR2 SYDVKM. V was trimmed by 3 bases and J by 7 bases, leaving 9 bases between them. CDR3 nucleotides: TGTGCCAGCAGTTTGGCGCGGTTTGGCTACACCTTC. It specifies CASSLARFGYTF.

This clonotype was picked up many times. V and J are TRBV20-1 and TRBJ1-2; D is perhaps TRBD1 (6 bases). V lost 6 bases, J lost 3 bases, and 14 bases lay in between. This CDR3 region has 13 residues. The germline V gene encodes CDR1 DFQATT and CDR2 SNEGSKA (reference sequence). CDR3 bases: TGCAGTGCGGAGGGGGGACCGCACTATGGCTACACCTTC. This encodes CSAEGGPHYGYTF.

This clonotype was counted many times. The rearrangement uses TRBV20-1 and TRBJ1-2, with D perhaps TRBD1 (6 bases). Between the trimmed V and J ends, which lost 6 bases and 8 bases, there was a span of 22 bases. The CDR3 is 14 residues long. From germline, CDR1 is DFQATT and CDR2 SNEGSKA (reference sequence). CDR3 residues: CSAVGGTQTSGYTF. CDR3 bases: TGCAGTGCCGTGGGGGGCACCCAGACGAGCGGCTACACCTTC.